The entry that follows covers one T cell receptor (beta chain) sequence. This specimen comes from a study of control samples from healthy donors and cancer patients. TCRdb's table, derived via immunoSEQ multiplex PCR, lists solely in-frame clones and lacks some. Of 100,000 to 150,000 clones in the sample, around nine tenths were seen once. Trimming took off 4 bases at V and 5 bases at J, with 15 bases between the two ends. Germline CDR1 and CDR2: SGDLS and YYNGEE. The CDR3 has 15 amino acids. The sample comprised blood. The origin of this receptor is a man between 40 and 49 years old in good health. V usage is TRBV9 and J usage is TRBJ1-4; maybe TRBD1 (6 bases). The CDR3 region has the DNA TGTGCCAGCAGCAAAGGGGGGGATAAGAATGAAAAACTGTTTTTT. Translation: CASSKGGDKNEKLFF. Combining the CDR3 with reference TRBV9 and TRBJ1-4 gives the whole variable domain DSGVTQTPKHLITATGQRVTLRCSPRSGDLSVYWYQQSLDQGLQFLIQYYNGEERAKGNILERFSAQQFPDLHSELNLSSLELGDSALYFCASSKGGDKNEKLFFGSGTQLSVL.